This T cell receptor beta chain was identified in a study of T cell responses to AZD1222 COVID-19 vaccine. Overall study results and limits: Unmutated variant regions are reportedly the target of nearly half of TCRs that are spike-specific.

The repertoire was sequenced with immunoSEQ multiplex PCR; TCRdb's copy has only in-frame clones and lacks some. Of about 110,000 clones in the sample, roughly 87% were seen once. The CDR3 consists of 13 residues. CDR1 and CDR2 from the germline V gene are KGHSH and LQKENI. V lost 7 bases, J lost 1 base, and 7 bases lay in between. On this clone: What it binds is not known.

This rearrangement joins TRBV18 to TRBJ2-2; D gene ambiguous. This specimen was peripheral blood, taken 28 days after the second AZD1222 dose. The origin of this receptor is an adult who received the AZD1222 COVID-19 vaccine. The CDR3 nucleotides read TGTGCCAGCTTTCCCCAGAACACCGGGGAGCTGTTTTTT. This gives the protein CASFPQNTGELFF.